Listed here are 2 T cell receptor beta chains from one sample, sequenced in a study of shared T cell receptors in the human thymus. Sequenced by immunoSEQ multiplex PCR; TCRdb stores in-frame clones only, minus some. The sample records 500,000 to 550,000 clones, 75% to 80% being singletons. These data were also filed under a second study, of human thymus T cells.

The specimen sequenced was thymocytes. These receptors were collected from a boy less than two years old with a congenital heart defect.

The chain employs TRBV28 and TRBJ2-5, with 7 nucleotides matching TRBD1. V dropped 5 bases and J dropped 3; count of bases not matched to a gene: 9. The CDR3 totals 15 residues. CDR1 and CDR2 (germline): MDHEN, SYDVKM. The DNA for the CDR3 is TGTGCCAGCAGTCGTATACAGGGGAAGAAAGAGACCCAGTACTTC. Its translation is CASSRIQGKKETQYF. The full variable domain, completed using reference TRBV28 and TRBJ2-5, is DVKVTQSSRYLVKRTGEKVFLECVQDMDHENMFWYRQDPGLGLRLIYFSYDVKMKEKGDIPEGYSVSREKKERFSLILESASTNQTSMYLCASSRIQGKKETQYFGPGTRLLVL.

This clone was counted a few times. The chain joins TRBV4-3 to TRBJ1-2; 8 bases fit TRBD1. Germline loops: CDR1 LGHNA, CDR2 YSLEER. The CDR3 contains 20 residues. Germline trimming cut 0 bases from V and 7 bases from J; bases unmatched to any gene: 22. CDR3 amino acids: CASSQDAKGWQGATIVGYTF. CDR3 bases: TGCGCCAGCAGCCAAGATGCGAAGGGGTGGCAGGGGGCCACTATAGTTGGCTACACCTTC.